The 8 T cell receptor beta chains given below trace back to one sample, sequenced in a study of T cell changes during pregnancy in multiple sclerosis. The repertoire was sequenced with immunoSEQ multiplex PCR; TCRdb's copy has only in-frame clones and lacks some. The sample contains tens of thousands of clones, about nine tenths of which appear only once. This specimen was peripheral blood, taken after pregnancy. All receptors come from a female donor in good health, enrolled as a control in a pregnancy study.

This sequence joins TRBV7-8 and TRBJ2-7; 8 bases fit TRBD2. Germline CDR1 SGHVS, CDR2 FQNEAQ. The ends lost 5 bases at V and 3 bases at J; junction bases unmatched: 12. This CDR3 has 16 residues. The CDR3 region is CASSEVRGVGLYEQYF. The DNA of the CDR3 is TGTGCCAGCAGCGAAGTGCGGGGGGTCGGCCTCTACGAGCAGTACTTC. Full variable domain (remainder filled in from reference TRBV7-8 and TRBJ2-7): GAGVSQSPRYKVAKRGQDVALRCDPISGHVSLFWYQQALGQGPEFLTYFQNEAQLDKSGLPSDRFFAERPEGSVSTLKIQRTQQEDSAVYLCASSEVRGVGLYEQYFGPGTRLTVT.

The chain couples TRBV4-1 to TRBJ2-4, with D perhaps matching TRBD1 (5 bases). Germline V gene lookup returns CDR1 MGHRA and CDR2 YSYEKL. CDR3 length: 16 residues. V lost 1 base, J lost 1 base, and 11 bases lay in between. DNA for the CDR3: TGCGCCAGCAGCCAAGCAGGGTTGGGGGCCAAAAACATTCAGTACTTC. Its protein product is CASSQAGLGAKNIQYF.

The rearrangement uses TRBV5-1 and TRBJ2-1, with 8 bases fitting TRBD2. With 0 bases clipped from V and 9 bases from J, the junction kept 5 bases outside the gene matches. The CDR3 covers 14 residues. Per germline, CDR1 SGHRS and CDR2 YFSETQ. The CDR3, as DNA: TGCGCCAGCAGCTTGGTCGCGGGGGGCGGTGAGCAGTTCTTC. Protein: CASSLVAGGGEQFF.

V is TRBV29-1 and J is TRBJ2-3; D uncertain. The CDR3 has 13 amino acids. V gave up 3 bases and J gave up 2 bases, with 9 bases separating them. The germline CDR1 and CDR2 sequences are SQVTM and ANQGSEA. In DNA, the CDR3 is TGCAGCGTTGACCGGTCCCTCACAGATACGCAGTATTTT. It codes for CSVDRSLTDTQYF.

V is TRBV5-1 and J is TRBJ2-2, with 10 positions matching TRBD1. J was trimmed by 6 bases and V by 0 bases; bases with no gene match: 11. CDR1 and CDR2 (germline): SGHRS, YFSETQ. There are 18 residues in the CDR3. For the CDR3, the DNA is TGCGCCAGCAGCTTGGTACTTACCGGGACAGGGGTCCCCGGGGAGCTGTTTTTT. It encodes CASSLVLTGTGVPGELFF.

The chain uses TRBV19 and TRBJ1-1, with TRBD1 matching over 7 bases. Losses at the gene ends were 7 bases for V and 1 base for J; bases not matched to a gene: 9. The length of the CDR3 is 15 residues. CDR1 LNHDA and CDR2 SQIVND come from the germline V gene (reference sequence). Here the CDR3 reads CASNSGTGENTEAFF. The CDR3 nucleotides read TGTGCCAGTAATTCAGGCACAGGGGAGAACACTGAAGCTTTCTTT.

The chain employs TRBV5-1 and TRBJ2-4; 7 bases match TRBD1. The germline V gene has CDR1 SGHRS and CDR2 YFSETQ. The CDR3 runs to 15 residues. V lost 0 bases, J lost 6 bases, and 6 bases stayed unmatched. CDR3 DNA: TGCGCCAGCAGCTTGGGACAGGGATCGGGAAACATTCAGTACTTC. Protein product: CASSLGQGSGNIQYF. Full variable domain (remainder filled in from reference TRBV5-1 and TRBJ2-4): KAGVTQTPRYLIKTRGQQVTLSCSPISGHRSVSWYQQTPGQGLQFLFEYFSETQRNKGNFPGRFSGRQFSNSRSEMNVSTLELGDSALYLCASSLGQGSGNIQYFGAGTRLSVL.

This chain uses TRBV18 with TRBJ2-5; 7 nucleotides line up with TRBD2. This CDR3 is built from 13 residues. Germline V CDR1 and CDR2: KGHSH, LQKENI. V was clipped by 8 bases and J by 4 bases; unmatched bases: 7. Here the CDR3 reads CASVVRGGETQYF. CDR3 nucleotide sequence: TGTGCCAGCGTCGTGCGCGGGGGAGAGACCCAGTACTTC.